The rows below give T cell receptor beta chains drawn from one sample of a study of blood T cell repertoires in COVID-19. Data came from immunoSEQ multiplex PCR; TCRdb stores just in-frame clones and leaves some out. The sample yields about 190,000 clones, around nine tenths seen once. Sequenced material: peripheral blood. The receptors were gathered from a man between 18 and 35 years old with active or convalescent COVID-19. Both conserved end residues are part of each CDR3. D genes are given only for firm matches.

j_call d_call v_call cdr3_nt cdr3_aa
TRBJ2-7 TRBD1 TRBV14 TGTGCCAGCAGCCTCCTTGGGACAGGGACCCACGCGGACTTC CASSLLGTGTHADF
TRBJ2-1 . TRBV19 TGTGCCAGTACCTTGCGACTAGACCGCTATAGTGAGCAGTTCTTC CASTLRLDRYSEQFF
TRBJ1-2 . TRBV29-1 TGCAGCGTCCAAACCACAAATGCGGGAGCTGGCTACACCTTC CSVQTTNAGAGYTF
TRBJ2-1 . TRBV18 TGTGCCAGCTCACCTAAATACATAAGGACAGACTACTCCTACAATGAGCAGTTCTTC CASSPKYIRTDYSYNEQFF
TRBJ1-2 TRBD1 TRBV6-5 TGTGCCAGCAGGTCCTCCGGGACAGGGGACTATGGCTACACCTTC CASRSSGTGDYGYTF
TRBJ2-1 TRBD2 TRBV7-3 TGTGCCAGCAGCTTAGCGGGACTAGCGGGAGGCCGAACCCAGGAGCAGTTCTTC CASSLAGLAGGRTQEQFF
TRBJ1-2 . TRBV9 TGTGCCAGCAGCGTACAGCCAGGGCCGGTGGCTAACTATGGCTACACCTTC CASSVQPGPVANYGYTF
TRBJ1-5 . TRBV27 TGTGCCAGCAGTTTAGACAGCGGAGGGCAGCCCCAGCATTTT CASSLDSGGQPQHF
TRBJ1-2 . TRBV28 TGTGCCAGCAGTTTACGGCAAACAGACCTAAGGGGCTACACCTTC CASSLRQTDLRGYTF
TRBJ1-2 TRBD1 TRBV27 TGTGCCAGCAGTACAGATTGGGACAGTCAGAGCTACACCTTC CASSTDWDSQSYTF
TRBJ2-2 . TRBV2 TGTGCCAGCAGTGTGGTCCAGGGGCGCACCGGGGAGCTGTTTTTT CASSVVQGRTGELFF
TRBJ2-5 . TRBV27 TGTGCCAGCAGTTTAGTGAGGGGGAGGGAAGAGACCCAGTACTTC CASSLVRGREETQYF
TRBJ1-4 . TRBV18 TGTGCCAGCTCACAGTCAGGTGACAGGTTGGATGAAAAACTGTTTTTT CASSQSGDRLDEKLFF